The following is a T cell receptor (beta chain) sequence with its context. These data are taken from a study of blood T cells in healthy people across ages. There were healthy Caucasian individuals from Russia, aged 6 to 90, serving as donors. Isolation yielded PBMCs, at least 6.5 million per sample, in every case. Trimming removed 5 bases at V and 0 bases at J, with 14 bases between. The CDR3 has 16 amino acids. From germline, CDR1 is SNHLY and CDR2 FYNNEI. A sample-barcoded 5' primer and a J-beta primer mix were used in a second PCR of about 7 to 12 cycles. MiXCR, applied by TCRdb to the 5' RACE reads, yields one record per CDR3 protein. Of about 1.1 million distinct CDR3 sequences in the sample, under 40% were seen once.

Sample: blood. The chain has TRBV2 and TRBJ2-1, with D unclear. This sequence originates from a man younger than 30 in good health. The CDR3 here is CASSSTGYSSYNEQFF. CDR3 nucleotide sequence: TGTGCCAGCAGTTCAACGGGTTATAGCTCCTACAATGAGCAGTTCTTC.